This T cell receptor beta chain was captured by sequencing in a study of T cell repertoires in cytomegalovirus infection. As regards this clonotype: Its matching antigen is unknown.

MiXCR, applied by TCRdb to the reads, yields one record per CDR3 protein. The repertoire has 90,000 to 110,000 distinct CDR3 sequences, 25% to 35% of them found once; the top ten carry roughly 77%. Germline CDR1 and CDR2: KGHDR and SFDVKD. The CDR3 has 14 amino acids. V was clipped by 4 bases and J by 2 bases, with 11 bases between them. This clonotype originated in a human donor in good health (CMV status not recorded). Some clones in this sample may be carry-over from other donors' samples. The chain employs TRBV24-1 and TRBJ2-7; D remains ambiguous. Here the sequenced sample was CD8+ T cells from cultured PBMCs, taken from culture after CMV antigen stimulation. This chain's CDR3 is CATSEPGSTYEQYF. Written as DNA, the CDR3 is TGTGCCACCAGTGAACCGGGCAGTACCTACGAGCAGTACTTC.